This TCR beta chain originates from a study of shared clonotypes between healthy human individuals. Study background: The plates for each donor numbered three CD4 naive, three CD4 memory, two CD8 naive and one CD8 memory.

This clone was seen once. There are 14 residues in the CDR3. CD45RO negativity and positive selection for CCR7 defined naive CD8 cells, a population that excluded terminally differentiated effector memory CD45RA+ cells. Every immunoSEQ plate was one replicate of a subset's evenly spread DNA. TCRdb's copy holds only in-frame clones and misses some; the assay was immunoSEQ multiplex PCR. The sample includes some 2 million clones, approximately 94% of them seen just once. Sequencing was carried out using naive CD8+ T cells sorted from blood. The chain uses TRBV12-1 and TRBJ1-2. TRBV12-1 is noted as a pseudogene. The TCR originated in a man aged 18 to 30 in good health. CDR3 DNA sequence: TGTGCCAGCAGCTTTGAGGTAGGGTACTATGGCTACACCTTC. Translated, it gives CASSFEVGYYGYTF.